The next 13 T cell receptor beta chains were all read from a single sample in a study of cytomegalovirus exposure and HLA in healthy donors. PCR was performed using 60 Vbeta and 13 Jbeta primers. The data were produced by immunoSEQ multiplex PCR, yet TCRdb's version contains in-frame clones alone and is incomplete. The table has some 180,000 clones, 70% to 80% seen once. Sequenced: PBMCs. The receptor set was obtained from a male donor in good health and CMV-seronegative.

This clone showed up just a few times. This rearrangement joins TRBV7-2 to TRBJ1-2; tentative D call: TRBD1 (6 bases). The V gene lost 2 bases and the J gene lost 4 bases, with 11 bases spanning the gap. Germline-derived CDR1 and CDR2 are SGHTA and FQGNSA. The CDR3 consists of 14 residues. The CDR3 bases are TGTGCCAGCAGCTTAAAAACAGGGCCCTATGGCTACACCTTC. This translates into CASSLKTGPYGYTF.

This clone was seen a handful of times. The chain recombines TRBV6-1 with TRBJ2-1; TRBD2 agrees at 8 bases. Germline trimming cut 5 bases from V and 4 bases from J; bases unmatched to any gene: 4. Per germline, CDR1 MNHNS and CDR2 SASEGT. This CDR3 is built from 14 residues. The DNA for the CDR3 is TGTGCCAGCAGTTCGGCTAGCGGGTACAATGAGCAGTTCTTC. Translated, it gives CASSSASGYNEQFF.

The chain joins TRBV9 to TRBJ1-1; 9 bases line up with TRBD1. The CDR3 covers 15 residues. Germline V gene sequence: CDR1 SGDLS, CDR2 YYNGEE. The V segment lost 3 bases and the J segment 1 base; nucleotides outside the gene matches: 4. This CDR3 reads CASSAGTGRNTEAFF. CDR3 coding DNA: TGTGCCAGCAGCGCTGGGACAGGGCGGAACACTGAAGCTTTCTTT.

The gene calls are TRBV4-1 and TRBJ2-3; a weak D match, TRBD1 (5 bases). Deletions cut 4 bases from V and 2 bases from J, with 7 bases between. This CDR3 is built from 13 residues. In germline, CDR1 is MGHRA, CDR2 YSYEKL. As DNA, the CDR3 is TGCGCCAGCAGCCGTGGGGCCACAGATACGCAGTATTTT. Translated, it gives CASSRGATDTQYF.

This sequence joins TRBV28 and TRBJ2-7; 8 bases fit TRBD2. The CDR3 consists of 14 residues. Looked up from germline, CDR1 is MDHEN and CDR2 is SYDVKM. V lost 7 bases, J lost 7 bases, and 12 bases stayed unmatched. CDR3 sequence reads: CASIWGREAGEQYF. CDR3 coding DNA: TGTGCCAGCATTTGGGGGCGGGAGGCGGGTGAGCAGTACTTC.

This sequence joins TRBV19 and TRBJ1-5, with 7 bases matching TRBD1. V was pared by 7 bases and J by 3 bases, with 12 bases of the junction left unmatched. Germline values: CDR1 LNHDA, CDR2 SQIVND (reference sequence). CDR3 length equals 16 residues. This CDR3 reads CASTRQGGTNNQPQHF. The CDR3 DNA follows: TGTGCCAGTACCCGACAGGGAGGTACGAACAATCAGCCCCAGCATTTT.

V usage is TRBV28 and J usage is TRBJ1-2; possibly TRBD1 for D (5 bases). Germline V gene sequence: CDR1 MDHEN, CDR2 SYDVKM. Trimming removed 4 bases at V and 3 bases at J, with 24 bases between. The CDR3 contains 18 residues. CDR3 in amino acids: CASSSPAAGSETYYGYTF. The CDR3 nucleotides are TGTGCCAGCAGTTCTCCCGCCGCAGGGTCCGAGACTTACTATGGCTACACCTTC.

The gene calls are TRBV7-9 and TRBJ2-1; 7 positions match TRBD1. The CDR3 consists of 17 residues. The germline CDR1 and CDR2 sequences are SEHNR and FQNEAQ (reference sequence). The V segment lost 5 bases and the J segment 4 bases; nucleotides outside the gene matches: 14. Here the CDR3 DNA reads TGTGCCAGCAGCCACAGACAGGGCGAAAGAATATACAATGAGCAGTTCTTC. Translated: CASSHRQGERIYNEQFF. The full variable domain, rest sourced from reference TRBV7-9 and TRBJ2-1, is DTGVSQNPRHKITKRGQNVTFRCDPISEHNRLYWYRQTLGQGPEFLTYFQNEAQLEKSRLLSDRFSAERPKGSFSTLEIQRTEQGDSAMYLCASSHRQGERIYNEQFFGPGTRLTVL.

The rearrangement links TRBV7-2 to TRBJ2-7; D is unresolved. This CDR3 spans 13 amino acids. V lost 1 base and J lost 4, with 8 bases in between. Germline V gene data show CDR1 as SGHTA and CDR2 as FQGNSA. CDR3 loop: CASSLGTYYEQYF. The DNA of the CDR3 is TGTGCCAGCAGCTTAGGTACCTATTACGAGCAGTACTTC. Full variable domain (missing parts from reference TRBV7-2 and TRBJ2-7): GAGVSQSPSNKVTEKGKDVELRCDPISGHTALYWYRQSLGQGLEFLIYFQGNSAPDKSGLPSDRFSAERTGGSVSTLTIQRTQQEDSAVYLCASSLGTYYEQYFGPGTRLTVT.

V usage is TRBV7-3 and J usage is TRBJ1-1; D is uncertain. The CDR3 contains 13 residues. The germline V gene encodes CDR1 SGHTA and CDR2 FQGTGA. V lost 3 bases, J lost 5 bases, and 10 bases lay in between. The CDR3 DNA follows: TGTGCCAGCAGCTTGATGGAGACTACTGAAGCTTTCTTT. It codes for CASSLMETTEAFF.

This chain's CDR3 is CASSQAAERLYGYTF. CDR3 DNA: TGCGCCAGCAGCCAAGCGGCAGAGAGACTCTATGGCTACACCTTC. V gene TRBV4-3 combines with J gene TRBJ1-2; D remains unclear. This CDR3 spans 15 amino acids. Germline V gene lookup returns CDR1 LGHNA and CDR2 YSLEER. Trimming took off 1 base at V and 4 bases at J, with 13 bases between the two ends.

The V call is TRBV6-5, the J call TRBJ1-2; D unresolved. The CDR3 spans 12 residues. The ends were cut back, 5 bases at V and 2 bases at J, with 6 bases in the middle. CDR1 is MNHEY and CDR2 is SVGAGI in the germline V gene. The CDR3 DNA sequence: TGTGCCAGCAGTCTCGGGAACTATGGCTACACCTTC. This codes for CASSLGNYGYTF.

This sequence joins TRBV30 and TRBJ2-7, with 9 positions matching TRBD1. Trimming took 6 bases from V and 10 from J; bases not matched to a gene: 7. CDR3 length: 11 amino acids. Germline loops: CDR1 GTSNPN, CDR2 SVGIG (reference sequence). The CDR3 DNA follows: TGTGCCTGTCGACAGGGGGTATTCCAGTACTTC. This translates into CACRQGVFQYF.